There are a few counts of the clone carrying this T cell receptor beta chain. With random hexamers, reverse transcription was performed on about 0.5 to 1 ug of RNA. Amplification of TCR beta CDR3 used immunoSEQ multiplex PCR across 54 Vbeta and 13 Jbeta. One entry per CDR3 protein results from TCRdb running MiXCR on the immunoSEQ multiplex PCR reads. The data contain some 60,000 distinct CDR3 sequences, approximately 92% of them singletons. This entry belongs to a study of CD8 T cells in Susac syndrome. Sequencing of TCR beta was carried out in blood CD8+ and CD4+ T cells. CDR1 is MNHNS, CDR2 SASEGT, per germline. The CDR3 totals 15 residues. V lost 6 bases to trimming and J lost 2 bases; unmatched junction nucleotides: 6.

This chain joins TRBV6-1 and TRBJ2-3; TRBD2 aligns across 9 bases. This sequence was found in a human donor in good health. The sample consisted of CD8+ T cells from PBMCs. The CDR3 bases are TGTGCCAGCAGGGGCGAGCGGGGGGTCACAGATACGCAGTATTTT. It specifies CASRGERGVTDTQYF.